This TCR beta chain was observed in a study of regulatory dendritic cells for organ transplantation. Assay used: immunoSEQ multiplex PCR; TCRdb lists only in-frame clones, some missing. The table lists tens of thousands of clones, around 83% of them singletons. The length of the CDR3 is 13 residues. Germline V gene lookup returns CDR1 SGHVS and CDR2 FQNEAQ. Trimming shortened V by 4 bases and J by 11 bases, and 17 bases separated the two germline ends. This receptor was identified in a human donor in good health. The sequencing input was naive CD4+ T cells from blood. The subset here: CD45RA+ naive T cells. The rearrangement links TRBV7-8 to TRBJ1-1; D might be TRBD1 (5 bases). In nucleotides, the CDR3 is TGTGCCAGCAGCTCTCAGGGTAACCTGAAGGCTTTCTTT. Protein product: CASSSQGNLKAFF.